Below, one TCR beta chain is given with its context. Donors were grouped by their self-reported clinical history. This CDR3 contains 16 residues. Trimming removed 0 bases from V and 3 bases from J; junction bases left unmatched: 7. The germline V gene has CDR1 SGDLS and CDR2 YYNGEE. As processed by the authors: Estimation of nucleated cell counts was performed using reference gene primer amplification. Clones were read by immunoSEQ multiplex PCR, and TCRdb kept only the in-frame ones, dropping some. V, J and clone size derive from that table, while D and trimming were established from the DNA sequence. The sample lists a few hundred thousand clones, more than 75% occurring once. The data were obtained in a study of blood T cell repertoires in COVID-19.

Material for sequencing was PBMCs or T cells enriched from blood (not recorded which). The chain recombines TRBV9 with TRBJ2-3; 7 positions agree with TRBD2. This sequence originates from a woman younger than 30 who had recovered from COVID-19. As DNA, the CDR3 is TGTGCCAGCAGCGTAGAAGGCGGGGGACCAACAGATACGCAGTATTTT. Its protein is CASSVEGGGPTDTQYF.